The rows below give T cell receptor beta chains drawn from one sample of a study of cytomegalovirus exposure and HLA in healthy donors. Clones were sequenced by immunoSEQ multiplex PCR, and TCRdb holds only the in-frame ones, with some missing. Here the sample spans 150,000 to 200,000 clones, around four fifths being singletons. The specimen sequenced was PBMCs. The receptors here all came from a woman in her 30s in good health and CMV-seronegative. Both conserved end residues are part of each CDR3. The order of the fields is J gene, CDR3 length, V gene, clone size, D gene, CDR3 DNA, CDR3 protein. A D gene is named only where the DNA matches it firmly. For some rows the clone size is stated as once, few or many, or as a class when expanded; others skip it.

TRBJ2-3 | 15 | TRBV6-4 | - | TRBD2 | TGTGCCAGCAGCCCTGGGCGCGGGGGAACAGATACGCAGTATTTT | CASSPGRGGTDTQYF
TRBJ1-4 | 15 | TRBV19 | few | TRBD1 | TGTGCCAGTAGTGCCGGAACAGGGGGGTATGAAAAACTGTTTTTT | CASSAGTGGYEKLFF
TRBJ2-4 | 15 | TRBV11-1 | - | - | TGTGCCAGCAGCACGCCCGCGGACAGGGAGGGCATTCAGTACTTC | CASSTPADREGIQYF
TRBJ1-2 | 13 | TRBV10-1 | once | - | TGCGCCAGCAATAAGAAGGAGAGATATGGCTACACCTTC | CASNKKERYGYTF
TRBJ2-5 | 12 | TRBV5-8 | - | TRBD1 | TGTGCCAGCAGCTTAGGGACAGAAACCCAGTACTTC | CASSLGTETQYF
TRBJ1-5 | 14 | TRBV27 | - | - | TGTGCCAGCAGCCCCGGGTGGTCGAATCAGCCCCAGCATTTT | CASSPGWSNQPQHF
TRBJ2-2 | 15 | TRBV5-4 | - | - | TGTGCCAGCAGCCGCCCAGGGATAAACACCGGGGAGCTGTTTTTT | CASSRPGINTGELFF
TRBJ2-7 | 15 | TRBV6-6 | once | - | TGTGCCAGCAGTGCAGAGGACAGTCGCTCCTACGAGCAGTACTTC | CASSAEDSRSYEQYF
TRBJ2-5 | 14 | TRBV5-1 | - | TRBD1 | TGCGCCAGCAGCTTGGTTGGACAGGGGGAGACCCAGTACTTC | CASSLVGQGETQYF
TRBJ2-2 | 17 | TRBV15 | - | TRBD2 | TGTGCCACCAGCAGATACGTGGCGGCGGGGGGGCACGGGGAGCTGTTTTTT | CATSRYVAAGGHGELFF
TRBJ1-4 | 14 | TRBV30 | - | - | TGTGCCTGGGCGATACAGGGTGCGAATGAAAAACTGTTTTTT | CAWAIQGANEKLFF
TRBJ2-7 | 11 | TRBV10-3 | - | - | TGTGCCATCAGTGAGGCCGAGAGCCAATACTTC | CAISEAESQYF
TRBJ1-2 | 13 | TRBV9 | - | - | TGTGCCAGCAGCGTAGGGGGCGACTATGGCTACACCTTC | CASSVGGDYGYTF
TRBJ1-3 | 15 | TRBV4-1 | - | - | TGCGCCAGCAGCCACCTACAGGGAGTCGGAAACACCATATATTTT | CASSHLQGVGNTIYF
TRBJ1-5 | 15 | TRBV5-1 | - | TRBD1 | TGCGCCAGCAGCCCGGGGACAGGGGGCACTCAGCCCCAGCATTTT | CASSPGTGGTQPQHF
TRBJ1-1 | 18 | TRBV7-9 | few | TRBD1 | TGTGCCAGCAGCCAATACCCTGCCGCGGGACAGGGAAGGGACGAAGCTTTCTTT | CASSQYPAAGQGRDEAFF
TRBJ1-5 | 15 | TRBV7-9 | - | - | TGTGCCAGCAGCTTAGAGGGGTTTGGCAATCAGCCCCAGCATTTT | CASSLEGFGNQPQHF
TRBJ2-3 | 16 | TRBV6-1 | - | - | TGTGCCAGCAGTGAAGTCGTCGGGGGAGCGGTAGATACGCAGTATTTT | CASSEVVGGAVDTQYF
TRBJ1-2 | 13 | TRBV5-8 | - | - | TGTGCCAGCAGCTTGAGCGCCGGCTATGTCTACACCTTC | CASSLSAGYVYTF
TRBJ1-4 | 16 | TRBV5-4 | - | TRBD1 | TGTGCCAGCAGCATGGGACAGACCTCAACTAATGAAAAACTGTTTTTT | CASSMGQTSTNEKLFF
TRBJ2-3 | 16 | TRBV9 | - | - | TGTGCCAGCAGCGTAGGCGGCGGGGCATTAGGAGATACGCAGTATTTT | CASSVGGGALGDTQYF
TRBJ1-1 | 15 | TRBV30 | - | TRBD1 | TGTGCCTGGAGGTGGGGACAGTACACGGACACTGAAGCTTTCTTT | CAWRWGQYTDTEAFF
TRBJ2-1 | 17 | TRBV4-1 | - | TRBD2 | TGCGCCAGCAGCCAGGACCTCGGGACTAACTCCTACAATGAGCAGTTCTTC | CASSQDLGTNSYNEQFF
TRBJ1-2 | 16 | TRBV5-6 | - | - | TGTGCCAGCAGCCCCATCGGTGTAGGCGGAAACTATGGCTACACCTTC | CASSPIGVGGNYGYTF
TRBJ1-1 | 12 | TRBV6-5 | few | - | TGTGCCAGCAGTTACGGAGGGACTGAAGCTTTCTTT | CASSYGGTEAFF
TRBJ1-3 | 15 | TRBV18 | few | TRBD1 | TGTGCCAGCTCACAATCACAGGGGCGAGGAAACACCATATATTTT | CASSQSQGRGNTIYF
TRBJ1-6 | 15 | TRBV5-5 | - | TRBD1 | TGTGCCAGCAGCTTGGTAGGGACAGGTTTTTCACCCCTCCACTTT | CASSLVGTGFSPLHF